The 6 T cell receptor beta chains in this list originate from one sample, sequenced in a study of shared clonotypes between healthy human individuals. Some clones are missing from TCRdb's copy, which holds only in-frame ones; the method was immunoSEQ multiplex PCR. The sample includes around 2,000,000 clones, about 95% seen only once; the top ten take 1.1%. It was CD45RO-negative cells, positively selected for CCR7, that made up naive CD8 cells, with terminally differentiated effector memory CD45RA+ cells excluded. Sequenced input: naive CD8+ T cells sorted from blood. The receptor source for this set is a man between 18 and 35 years old in good health.

This chain links TRBV5-4 with TRBJ2-1, with D perhaps matching TRBD1 (6 bases). The V and J ends lost 4 bases and 10 bases respectively, with 15 bases between them. The CDR3 covers 13 residues. Germline CDR1 and CDR2: SGHNT and YYREEE (reference sequence). The CDR3 coding sequence is TGTGCCAGCAGCCCTGGACAGTTACAGGAGCAGTTCTTC. Residues: CASSPGQLQEQFF.

The chain has TRBV28 and TRBJ1-2, with D perhaps matching TRBD1 (6 bases). Germline loops: CDR1 MDHEN, CDR2 SYDVKM. The V and J ends lost 5 bases and 0 bases respectively, with 13 bases between them. The CDR3 sequence is 15 residues long. DNA for the CDR3: TGTGCCAGCAGTCACGCAGGGGAAGCTAACTATGGCTACACCTTC. Protein: CASSHAGEANYGYTF.

The chain is built from TRBV11-1 and TRBJ2-2; D unclear. In germline, CDR1 is SGHAT, CDR2 FQDESV (reference sequence). Trimming cost V 3 bases and J 5 bases, with 7 bases left between them. The CDR3 is 13 residues long. CDR3 in amino acids: CASSFPRTGELFF. As DNA, the CDR3 is TGTGCCAGCAGCTTCCCGCGGACCGGGGAGCTGTTTTTT.

The CDR3 DNA reads TGCGCCAGCAGCCTCCGGGACAGAAACAATGAGCAGTTCTTC. This gives the protein CASSLRDRNNEQFF. This sequence joins TRBV5-1 and TRBJ2-1, with TRBD1 matching 7 bases. The V gene end was trimmed by 4 bases and the J gene end by 5 bases; junction bases not matched to a gene: 6. CDR1 is SGHRS, CDR2 YFSETQ, per germline. This CDR3 comprises 14 residues.

The chain is built from TRBV12-5 and TRBJ2-7; 9 nucleotides align to TRBD1. The CDR3 runs to 14 residues. Trimming cost V 4 bases and J 4 bases; bases outside gene matches: 5. The germline CDR1 and CDR2 sequences are LGHNT and FRNRAP. The CDR3 spells CASGWTTGGYEQYF. CDR3 in DNA: TGTGCTAGTGGTTGGACGACAGGGGGTTACGAGCAGTACTTC.

The chain uses TRBV6-1 and TRBJ1-6, with TRBD1 as a possible D gene (5 bases). This CDR3 is built from 15 residues. Trimming left V 2 bases short and J 10 bases short, with 15 bases between. Germline V gives CDR1 MNHNS, CDR2 SASEGT. The CDR3: CASSELFLRGSPLHF. In DNA form, the CDR3 reads TGTGCCAGCAGTGAATTGTTCCTTAGGGGCTCACCCCTCCACTTT.